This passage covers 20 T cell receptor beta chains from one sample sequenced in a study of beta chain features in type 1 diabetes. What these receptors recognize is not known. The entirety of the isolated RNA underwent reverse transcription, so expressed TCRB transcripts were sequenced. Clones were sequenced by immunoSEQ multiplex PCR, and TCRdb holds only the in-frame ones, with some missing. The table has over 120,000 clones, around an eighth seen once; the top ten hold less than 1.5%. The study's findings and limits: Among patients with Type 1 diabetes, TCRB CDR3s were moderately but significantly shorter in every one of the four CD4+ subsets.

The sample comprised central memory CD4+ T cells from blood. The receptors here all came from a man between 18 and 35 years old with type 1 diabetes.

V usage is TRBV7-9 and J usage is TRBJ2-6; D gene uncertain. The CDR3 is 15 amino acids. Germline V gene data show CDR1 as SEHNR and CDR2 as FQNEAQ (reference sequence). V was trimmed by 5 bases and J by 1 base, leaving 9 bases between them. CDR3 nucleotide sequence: TGTGCCAGCAGCCCACAGTTTTCTGGGGCCAACGTCCTGACTTTC. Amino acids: CASSPQFSGANVLTF.

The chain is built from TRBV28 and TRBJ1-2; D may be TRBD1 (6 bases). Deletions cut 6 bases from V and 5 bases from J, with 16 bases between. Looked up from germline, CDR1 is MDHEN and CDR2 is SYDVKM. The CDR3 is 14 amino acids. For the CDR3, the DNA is TGTGCCAGCAGGACCCCGCCAGGGGTGTATGGCTACACCTTC. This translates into CASRTPPGVYGYTF.

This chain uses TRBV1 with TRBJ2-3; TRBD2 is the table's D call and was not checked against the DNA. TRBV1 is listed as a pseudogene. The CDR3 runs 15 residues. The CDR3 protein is CTSSPIGICTDTQYF. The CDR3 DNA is TGCACCAGCAGCCCGATCGGGATCTGCACAGATACGCAGTATTTT.

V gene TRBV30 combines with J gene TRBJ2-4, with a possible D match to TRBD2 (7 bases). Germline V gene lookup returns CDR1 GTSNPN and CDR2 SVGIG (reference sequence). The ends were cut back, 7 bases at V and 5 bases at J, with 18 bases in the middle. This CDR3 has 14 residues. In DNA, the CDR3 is TGTGCCTCTACGGGGGGCTCGGGGGAAAACATTCAGTACTTC. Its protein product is CASTGGSGENIQYF. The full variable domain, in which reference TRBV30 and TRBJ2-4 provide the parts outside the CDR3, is SQTIHQWPATLVQPVGSPLSLECTVEGTSNPNLYWYRQAAGRGLQLLFYSVGIGQISSEVPQNLSASRPQDRQFILSSKKLLLSDSGFYLCASTGGSGENIQYFGAGTRLSVL.

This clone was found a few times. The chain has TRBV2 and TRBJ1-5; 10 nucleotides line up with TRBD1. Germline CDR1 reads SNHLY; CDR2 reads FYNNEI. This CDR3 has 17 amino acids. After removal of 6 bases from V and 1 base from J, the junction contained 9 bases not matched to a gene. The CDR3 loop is CASRETGGMRSNQPQHF. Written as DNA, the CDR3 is TGTGCCAGCAGGGAGACAGGGGGCATGAGAAGCAATCAGCCCCAGCATTTT.

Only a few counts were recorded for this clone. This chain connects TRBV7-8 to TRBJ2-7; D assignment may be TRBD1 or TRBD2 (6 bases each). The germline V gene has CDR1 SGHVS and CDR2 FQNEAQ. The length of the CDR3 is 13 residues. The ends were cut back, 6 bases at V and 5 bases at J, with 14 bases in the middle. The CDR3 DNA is TGTGCCAGCAGACCCGACGGGGGCCACGAGCAGTACTTC. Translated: CASRPDGGHEQYF.

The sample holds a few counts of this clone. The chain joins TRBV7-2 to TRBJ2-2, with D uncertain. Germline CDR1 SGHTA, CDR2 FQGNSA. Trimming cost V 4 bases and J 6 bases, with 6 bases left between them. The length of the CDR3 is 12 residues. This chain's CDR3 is CASSSEAGELFF. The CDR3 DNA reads TGTGCCAGCAGCTCCGAAGCCGGGGAGCTGTTTTTT.

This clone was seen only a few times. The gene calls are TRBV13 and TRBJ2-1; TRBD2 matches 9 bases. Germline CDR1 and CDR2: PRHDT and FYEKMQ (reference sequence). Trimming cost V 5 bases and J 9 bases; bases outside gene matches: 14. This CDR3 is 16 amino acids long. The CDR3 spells CASSLRGGAGAGEQFF. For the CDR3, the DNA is TGTGCCAGCAGCCTACGCGGGGGGGCTGGGGCGGGTGAGCAGTTCTTC.

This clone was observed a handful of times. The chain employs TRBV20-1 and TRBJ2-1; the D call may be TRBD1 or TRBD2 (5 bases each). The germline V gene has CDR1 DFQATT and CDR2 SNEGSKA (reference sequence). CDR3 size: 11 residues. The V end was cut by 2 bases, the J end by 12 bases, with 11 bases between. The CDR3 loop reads CSARSGTGQFF. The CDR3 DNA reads TGCAGTGCTAGATCCGGGACGGGGCAGTTCTTC.

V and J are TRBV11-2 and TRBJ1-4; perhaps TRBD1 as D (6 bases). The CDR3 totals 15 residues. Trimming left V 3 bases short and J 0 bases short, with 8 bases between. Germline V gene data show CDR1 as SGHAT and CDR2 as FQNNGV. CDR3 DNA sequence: TGTGCCAGCAGCTTTAGGGGGGCAACTAATGAAAAACTGTTTTTT. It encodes CASSFRGATNEKLFF.

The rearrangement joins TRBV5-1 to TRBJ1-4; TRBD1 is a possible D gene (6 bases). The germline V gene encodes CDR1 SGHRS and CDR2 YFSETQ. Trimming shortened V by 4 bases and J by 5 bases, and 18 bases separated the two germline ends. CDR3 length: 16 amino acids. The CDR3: CASSPASRGPNEKLFF. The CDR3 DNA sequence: TGCGCCAGCAGCCCAGCCTCCAGGGGCCCAAATGAAAAACTGTTTTTT.

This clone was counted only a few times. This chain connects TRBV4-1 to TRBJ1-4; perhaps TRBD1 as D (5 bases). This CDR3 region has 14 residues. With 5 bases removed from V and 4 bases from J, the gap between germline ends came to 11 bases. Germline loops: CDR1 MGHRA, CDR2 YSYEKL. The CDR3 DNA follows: TGCGCCAGCAGCAACCGGGACGTTAATGAAAAACTGTTTTTT. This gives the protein CASSNRDVNEKLFF.

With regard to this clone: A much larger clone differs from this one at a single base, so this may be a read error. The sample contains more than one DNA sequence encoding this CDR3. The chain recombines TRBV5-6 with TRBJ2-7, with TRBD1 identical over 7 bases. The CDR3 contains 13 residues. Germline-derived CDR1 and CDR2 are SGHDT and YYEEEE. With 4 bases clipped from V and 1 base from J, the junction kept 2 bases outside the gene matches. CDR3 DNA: TGTGCCAGCAGCCCGGACAGGTCCTACGAGCAGTACTTC. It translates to CASSPDRSYEQYF.

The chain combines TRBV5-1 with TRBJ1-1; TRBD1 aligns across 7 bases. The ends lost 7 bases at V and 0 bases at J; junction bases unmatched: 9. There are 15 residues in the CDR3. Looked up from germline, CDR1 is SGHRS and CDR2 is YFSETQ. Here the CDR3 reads CASRKWDSMNTEAFF. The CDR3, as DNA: TGCGCCAGCCGAAAATGGGACAGTATGAACACTGAAGCTTTCTTT.

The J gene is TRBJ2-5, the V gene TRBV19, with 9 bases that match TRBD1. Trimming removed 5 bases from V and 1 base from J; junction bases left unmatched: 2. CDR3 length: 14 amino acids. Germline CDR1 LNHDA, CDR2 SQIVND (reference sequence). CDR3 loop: CASSSGQGQETQYF. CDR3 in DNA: TGTGCCAGTAGTTCGGGACAGGGCCAAGAGACCCAGTACTTC.

The CDR3 protein is CASSLLQGADGYTF. DNA of the CDR3: TGTGCCAGCAGCTTACTCCAGGGGGCAGATGGCTACACCTTC. The gene calls are TRBV7-8 and TRBJ1-2; 8 bases agree with TRBD1. The ends lost 2 bases at V and 6 bases at J; junction bases unmatched: 5. This CDR3 is 14 amino acids long. The germline gives CDR1 SGHVS, CDR2 FQNEAQ.

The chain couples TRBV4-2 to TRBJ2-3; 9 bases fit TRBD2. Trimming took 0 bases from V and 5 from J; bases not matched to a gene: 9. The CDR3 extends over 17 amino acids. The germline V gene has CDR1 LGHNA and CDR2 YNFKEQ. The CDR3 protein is CASSQDRASGDGDTQYF. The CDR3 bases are TGTGCCAGCAGCCAAGATCGGGCTAGCGGGGACGGAGATACGCAGTATTTT.

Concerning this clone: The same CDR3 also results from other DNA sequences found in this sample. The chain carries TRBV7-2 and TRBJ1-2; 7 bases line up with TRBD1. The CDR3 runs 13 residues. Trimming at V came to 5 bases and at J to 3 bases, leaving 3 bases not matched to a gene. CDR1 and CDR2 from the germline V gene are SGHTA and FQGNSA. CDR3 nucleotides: TGTGCCAGCAGCCCCGGGACAGACTATGGCTACACCTTC. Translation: CASSPGTDYGYTF.

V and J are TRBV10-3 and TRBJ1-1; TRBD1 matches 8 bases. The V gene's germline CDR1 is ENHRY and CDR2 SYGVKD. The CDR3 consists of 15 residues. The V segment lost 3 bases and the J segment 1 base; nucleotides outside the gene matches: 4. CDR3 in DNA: TGTGCCATCAGTGATTCGACAGGGGCGAACACTGAAGCTTTCTTT. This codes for CAISDSTGANTEAFF.

CDR3 sequence reads: CASSLGREGTEAFF. The CDR3 DNA reads as TGTGCCAGCAGTTTGGGGAGGGAGGGCACTGAAGCTTTCTTT. The genes are TRBV6-5 and TRBJ1-1; D gene unclear. The V gene's germline CDR1 is MNHEY and CDR2 SVGAGI. The V gene lost 4 bases and the J gene lost 4 bases, with 13 bases spanning the gap. The CDR3 consists of 14 residues.